The subject of this entry is one T cell receptor (beta chain). Germline CDR1 reads SGHRS; CDR2 reads YFSETQ. The ends were cut back, 0 bases at V and 6 bases at J, with 13 bases in the middle. This CDR3 is 14 amino acids long. Indicated treatment: some 20 received Ad26.COV2.S at low or high dose, single or two shots; five or six received placebo; per-sample allocation not given. The samples date from day 63 after the first vaccine or placebo injection. The data belong to a study of Ad26.COV2.S vaccination and SARS-CoV-2 variants. Measured with immunoSEQ multiplex PCR; TCRdb has only the in-frame clones, and not every one. The sample carries about 350,000 clones, about 88% recorded once.

The receptor was isolated from a person between 18 and 65 years old who received the Ad26.COV2.S COVID-19 vaccine or a placebo. The V and J genes are TRBV5-1 and TRBJ2-7, with D perhaps matching TRBD2 (6 bases). The sequenced sample was peripheral blood, obtained in a trial of Ad26.COV2.S vaccine versus placebo. The CDR3: CASSLAEWGGEQYF. The CDR3 nucleotides read TGCGCCAGCAGCTTGGCAGAATGGGGAGGCGAGCAGTACTTC.